This T cell receptor beta chain was sequenced during a study of CD8 T cells in ankylosing spondylitis. Points from the study as a whole: There was reportedly significant enrichment of clones that were disease-linked in matched ankylosing spondylitis synovial fluid. Researchers report that disease-linked clones proved CD8+ and relatively rare in peripheral blood. Seven to nine highly homologous variants made up a TCR beta motif, and this motif appeared characteristic of ankylosing spondylitis blood. There were earlier reports of some motif variants in reactive arthritis synovial fluid and blood.

The authors made TCR beta libraries by quantitative 5'-RACE with molecular barcodes. TCRdb itself ran the 5' RACE reads through MiXCR, one entry per CDR3 protein. The sample holds about 750,000 distinct CDR3 sequences; 15% to 20% are singletons and the top ten take 15% to 20%. This CDR3 spans 17 amino acids. The V and J ends lost 6 bases and 0 bases respectively, with 18 bases between them. This clonotype has just a few counts. Its antigen remains unidentified. The clonotype comes from a male donor with ankylosing spondylitis. The J gene is TRBJ2-1, the V gene TRBV12-3 or TRBV12-4, with a weak D call TRBD1 (6 bases). The sample consisted of blood, either unsorted or a sorted T cell fraction (not recorded which). The CDR3 DNA reads TGTGCCAGCAGGGCCCCTCTTGGGGGCTTCTCCTACAATGAGCAGTTCTTC. Residues: CASRAPLGGFSYNEQFF.